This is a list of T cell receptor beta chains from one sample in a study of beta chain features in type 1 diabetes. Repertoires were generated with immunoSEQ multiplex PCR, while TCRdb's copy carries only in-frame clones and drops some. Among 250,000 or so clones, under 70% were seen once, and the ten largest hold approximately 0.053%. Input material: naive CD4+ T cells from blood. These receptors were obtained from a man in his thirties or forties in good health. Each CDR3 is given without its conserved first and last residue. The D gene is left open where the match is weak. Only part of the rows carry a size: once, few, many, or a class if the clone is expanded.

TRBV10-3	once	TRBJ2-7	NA	AISERGGSYEQY
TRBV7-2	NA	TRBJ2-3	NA	ASSLVRMSTDTQY
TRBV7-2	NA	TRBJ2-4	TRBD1	ASSLSGTGASLQY
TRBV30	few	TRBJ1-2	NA	AFGETHYGYT
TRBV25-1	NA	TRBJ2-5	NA	ASSEGGGARETQY
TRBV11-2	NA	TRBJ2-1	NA	ASSPNYNEQF
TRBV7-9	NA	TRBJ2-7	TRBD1	ASSSPFGRTGVSYEQY
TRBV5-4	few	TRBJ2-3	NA	ASSVRMGVLTDTQY
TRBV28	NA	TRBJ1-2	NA	ASTQTRGENYGYT
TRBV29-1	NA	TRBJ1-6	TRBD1	SVENRGRRAYNSPLH
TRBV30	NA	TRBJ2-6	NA	AWSTDLSPGANVLT
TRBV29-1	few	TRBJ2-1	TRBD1	SVELYRGVHNEQF
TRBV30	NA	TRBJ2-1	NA	AWSGLELINEQF
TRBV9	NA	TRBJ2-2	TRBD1	ASSADRATGELF
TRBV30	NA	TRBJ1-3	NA	AWSVGGNTIY
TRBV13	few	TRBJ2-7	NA	ASRAGTYYEQY
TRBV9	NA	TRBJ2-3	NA	ASSSSGTTDTQY
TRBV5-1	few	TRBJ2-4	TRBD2	ASSSGTRWDIQY
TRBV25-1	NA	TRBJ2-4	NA	ASSESPLNIQY
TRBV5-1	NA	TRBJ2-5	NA	ASSPQMGQETQY
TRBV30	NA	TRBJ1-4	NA	AWGPSNEKLF
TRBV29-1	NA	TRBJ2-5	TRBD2	SVDRTSQETQY
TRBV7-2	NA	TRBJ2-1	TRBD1	ASSPGQATYNEQF
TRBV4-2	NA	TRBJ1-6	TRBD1	ASSQVAGGGSPLH
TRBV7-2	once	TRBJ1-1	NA	ASSVTGPVGD
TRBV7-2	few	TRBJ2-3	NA	ASSAAGVTDTQY
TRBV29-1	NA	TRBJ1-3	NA	SVARSGVSGNTIY
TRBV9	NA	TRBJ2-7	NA	ASSPRGQAYEQY
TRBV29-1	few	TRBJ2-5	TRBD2	SVDGLAGTETQY
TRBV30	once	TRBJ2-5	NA	AWSVLGYQETQY
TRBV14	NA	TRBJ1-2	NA	ASSAERWTHGYT
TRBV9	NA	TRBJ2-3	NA	ASSARSRDTQY
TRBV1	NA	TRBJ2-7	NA	TSSQDQTARLYEQY
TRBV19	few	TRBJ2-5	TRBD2	ASSFRLAGSLASETQY
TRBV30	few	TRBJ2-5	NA	AWSLLLQETQY
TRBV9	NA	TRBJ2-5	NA	ASSVRGSLQETQY
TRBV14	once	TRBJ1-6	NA	ASSPWGSPLH
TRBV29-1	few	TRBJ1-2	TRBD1	SVVDRGNYGYT
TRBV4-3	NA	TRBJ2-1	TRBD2	ASSGTSGNNEQF